The rows below give T cell receptor beta chains drawn from one sample of a study of T cell repertoires in cytomegalovirus infection. MiXCR, applied by TCRdb to the reads, yields one record per CDR3 protein. The table lists hundreds of thousands of distinct CDR3 sequences, about a sixth of them singletons. The sequencing input was PBMCs. These receptors came from a human donor in good health (CMV status not recorded). Some clones in this sample may be carry-over from other donors' samples. Each CDR3 is given with its conserved first and last residue. A D gene is named only where the DNA matches it firmly. The listing skips clone size in some rows; elsewhere it reads once, few, many or a size class.

d_gene | abundance | j_gene | v_gene | CDR3aa | CDR3nt
NA | once | TRBJ2-4 | TRBV7-9 | CASSLGAQGQIAKNIQYF | TGTGCCAGCAGCTTAGGGGCCCAGGGCCAAATAGCCAAAAACATTCAGTACTTC
TRBD2 | NA | TRBJ2-7 | TRBV5-1 | CASSLGIGTSTLVYEQYF | TGCGCCAGCAGCTTGGGTATTGGGACTAGCACCCTCGTCTACGAGCAGTACTTC
NA | many | TRBJ1-4 | TRBV11-2 | CASSPRRGGEKLFF | TGTGCCAGCAGCCCCAGGCGAGGAGGCGAAAAACTGTTTTTT
TRBD1 | few | TRBJ2-3 | TRBV2 | CARGTGGGSDTQYF | TGTGCCAGGGGCACAGGGGGTGGCTCAGATACGCAGTATTTT
NA | few | TRBJ2-1 | TRBV2 | CASSEGSPSYNEQFF | TGTGCCAGCAGTGAGGGGAGTCCCTCCTACAATGAGCAGTTCTTC
TRBD1 | few | TRBJ2-3 | TRBV12-3/TRBV12-4 | CASSFTRDRGSDTQYF | TGTGCCAGCAGTTTCACCCGGGACAGGGGATCAGATACGCAGTATTTT
TRBD1 | many | TRBJ2-2 | TRBV12-3/TRBV12-4 | CASSPADRVFGELFF | TGTGCCAGCAGCCCCGCGGACAGGGTTTTCGGGGAGCTGTTTTTT
NA | many | TRBJ2-7 | TRBV7-2 | CASSPSGAAYEQYF | TGTGCCAGCAGCCCTTCTGGGGCGGCTTACGAGCAGTACTTC
NA | NA | TRBJ2-7 | TRBV28 | CASSLVDVSYEQYF | TGTGCCAGCAGTTTAGTAGACGTATCCTACGAGCAGTACTTC
NA | NA | TRBJ2-3 | TRBV24-1 | CATSDSSTDTQYF | TGTGCCACCAGTGATTCTAGCACAGATACGCAGTATTTT
NA | many | TRBJ2-5 | TRBV7-2 | CASSLSAGPGETQYF | TGTGCCAGCAGCTTATCTGCGGGGCCGGGGGAGACCCAGTACTTC
TRBD1 | few | TRBJ2-7 | TRBV28 | CASSRTGGSYEQYF | TGTGCCAGCAGTAGAACAGGGGGCTCCTACGAGCAGTACTTC
NA | few | TRBJ1-2 | TRBV28 | CASSLSRQGSHGYTF | TGTGCCAGCAGTTTGTCTAGGCAGGGGAGCCATGGCTACACCTTC
NA | NA | TRBJ1-5 | TRBV3-1 | CASSQDGVRDQPQHF | TGTGCCAGCAGCCAAGATGGTGTAAGGGATCAGCCCCAGCATTTT
TRBD1 | many | TRBJ2-3 | TRBV11-2 | CASSPPTGLYLADTQYF | TGTGCCAGCAGCCCTCCGACAGGGCTTTATTTAGCAGATACGCAGTATTTT
NA | many | TRBJ2-3 | TRBV7-2 | CASSLAGGPARQSTDTQYF | TGTGCCAGCAGCTTAGCGGGGGGGCCAGCGCGACAAAGCACAGATACGCAGTATTTT
NA | NA | TRBJ1-2 | TRBV19 | CASSIEGRGPGQGYTF | TGTGCCAGTAGTATAGAGGGTAGAGGGCCAGGTCAAGGCTACACCTTC
NA | NA | TRBJ1-1 | TRBV14 | CASSITAGPLTEAFF | TGTGCCAGCAGCATCACCGCTGGCCCCCTAACTGAAGCTTTCTTT
TRBD1 | NA | TRBJ2-7 | TRBV6-8 | CASSYAGTGVYEQYF | TGTGCCAGCAGTTACGCCGGGACAGGGGTGTACGAGCAGTACTTC